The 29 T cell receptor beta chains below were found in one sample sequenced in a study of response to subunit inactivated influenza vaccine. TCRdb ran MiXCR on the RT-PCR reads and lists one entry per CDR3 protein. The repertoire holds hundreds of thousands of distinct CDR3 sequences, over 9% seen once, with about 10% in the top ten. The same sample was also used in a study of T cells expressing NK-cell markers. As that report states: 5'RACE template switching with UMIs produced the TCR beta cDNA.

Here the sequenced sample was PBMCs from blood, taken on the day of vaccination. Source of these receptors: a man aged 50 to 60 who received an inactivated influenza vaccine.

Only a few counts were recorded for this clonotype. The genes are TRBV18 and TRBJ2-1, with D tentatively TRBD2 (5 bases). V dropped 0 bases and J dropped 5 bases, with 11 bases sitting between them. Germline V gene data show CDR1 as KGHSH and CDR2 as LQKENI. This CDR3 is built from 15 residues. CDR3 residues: CASSPPRGVHNEQFF. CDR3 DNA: TGTGCCAGCTCACCACCCCGGGGTGTCCACAATGAGCAGTTCTTC.

CDR3 sequence reads: CASSYTPPGVFGDTQYF. The CDR3 coding sequence is TGTGCCAGCAGTTACACCCCCCCAGGTGTCTTTGGAGATACGCAGTATTTT. The chain employs TRBV6-5 and TRBJ2-3; D not resolved. The V gene's germline CDR1 is MNHEY and CDR2 SVGAGI. The CDR3 runs to 17 residues. Trimming stripped 2 bases from V and 5 bases from J, with 20 bases between.

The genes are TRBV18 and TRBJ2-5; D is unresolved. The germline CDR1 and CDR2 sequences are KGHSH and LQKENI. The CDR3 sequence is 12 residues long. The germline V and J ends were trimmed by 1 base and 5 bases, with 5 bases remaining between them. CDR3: CASSPQSETQYF. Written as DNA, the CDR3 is TGTGCCAGCTCACCACAATCGGAGACCCAGTACTTC.

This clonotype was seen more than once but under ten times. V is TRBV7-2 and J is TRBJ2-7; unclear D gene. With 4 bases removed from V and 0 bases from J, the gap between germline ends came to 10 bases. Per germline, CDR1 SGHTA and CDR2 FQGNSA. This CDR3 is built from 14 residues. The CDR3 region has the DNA TGTGCCAGCAGCTCCCGGGCGTCCTCCTACGAGCAGTACTTC. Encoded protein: CASSSRASSYEQYF.

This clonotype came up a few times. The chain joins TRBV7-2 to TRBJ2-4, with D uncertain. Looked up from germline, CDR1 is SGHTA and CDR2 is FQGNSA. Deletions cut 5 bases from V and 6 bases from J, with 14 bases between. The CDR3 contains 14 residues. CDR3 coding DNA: TGTGCCAGCAGCCAGGACGCCGTGCCAAACATTCAGTACTTC. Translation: CASSQDAVPNIQYF.

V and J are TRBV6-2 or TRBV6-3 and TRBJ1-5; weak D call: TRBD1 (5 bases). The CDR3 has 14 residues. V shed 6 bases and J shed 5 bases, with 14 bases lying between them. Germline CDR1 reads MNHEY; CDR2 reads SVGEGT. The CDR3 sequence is CASSRDRDYQPQHF. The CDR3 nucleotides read TGTGCCAGCAGCCGGGACCGGGACTATCAGCCCCAGCATTTT.

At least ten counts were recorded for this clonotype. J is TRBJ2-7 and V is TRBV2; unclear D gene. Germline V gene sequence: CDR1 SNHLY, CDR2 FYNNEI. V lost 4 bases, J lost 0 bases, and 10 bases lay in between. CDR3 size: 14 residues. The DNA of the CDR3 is TGTGCCAGCAGTGTTAACGGAGACTCCTACGAGCAGTACTTC. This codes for CASSVNGDSYEQYF.

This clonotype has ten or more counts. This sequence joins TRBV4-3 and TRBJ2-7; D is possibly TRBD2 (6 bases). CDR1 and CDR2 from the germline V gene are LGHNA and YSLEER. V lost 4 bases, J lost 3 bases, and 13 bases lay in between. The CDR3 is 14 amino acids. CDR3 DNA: TGCGCCAGCAGCCCCGGGAGAGTTTTCTACGAGCAGTACTTC. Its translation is CASSPGRVFYEQYF.

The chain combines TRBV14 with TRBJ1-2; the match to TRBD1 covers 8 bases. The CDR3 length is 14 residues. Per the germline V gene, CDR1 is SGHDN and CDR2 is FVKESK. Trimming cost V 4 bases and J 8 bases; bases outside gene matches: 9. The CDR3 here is CASSPATGVDGYTF. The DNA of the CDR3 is TGTGCCAGCAGCCCAGCGACAGGGGTGGACGGCTACACCTTC.

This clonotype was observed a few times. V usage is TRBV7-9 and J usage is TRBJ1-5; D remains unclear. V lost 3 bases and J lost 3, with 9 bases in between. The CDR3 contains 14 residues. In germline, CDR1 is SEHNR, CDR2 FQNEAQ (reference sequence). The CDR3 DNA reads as TGTGCCAGCAGCTTGAGTACTAACAATCAGCCCCAGCATTTT. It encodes CASSLSTNNQPQHF. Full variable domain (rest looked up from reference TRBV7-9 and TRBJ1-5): DTGVSQNPRHKITKRGQNVTFRCDPISEHNRLYWYRQTLGQGPEFLTYFQNEAQLEKSRLLSDRFSAERPKGSFSTLEIQRTEQGDSAMYLCASSLSTNNQPQHFGDGTRLSIL.

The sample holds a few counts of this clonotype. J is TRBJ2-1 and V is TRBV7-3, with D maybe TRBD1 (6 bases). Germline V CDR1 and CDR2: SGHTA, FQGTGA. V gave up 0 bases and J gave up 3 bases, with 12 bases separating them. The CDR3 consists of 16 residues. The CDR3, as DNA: TGTGCCAGCAGCTTAACGGGTGCAGGGGTCTACAATGAGCAGTTCTTC. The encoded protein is CASSLTGAGVYNEQFF. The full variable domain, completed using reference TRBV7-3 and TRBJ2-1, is GAGVSQTPSNKVTEKGKYVELRCDPISGHTALYWYRQSLGQGPEFLIYFQGTGAADDSGLPNDRFFAVRPEGSVSTLKIQRTERGDSAVYLCASSLTGAGVYNEQFFGPGTRLTVL.

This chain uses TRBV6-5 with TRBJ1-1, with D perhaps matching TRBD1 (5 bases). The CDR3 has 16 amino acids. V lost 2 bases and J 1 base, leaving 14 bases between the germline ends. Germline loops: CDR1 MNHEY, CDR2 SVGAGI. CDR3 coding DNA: TGTGCCAGCAGTTACAACCGGGGGAAAGGGAACACTGAAGCTTTCTTT. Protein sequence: CASSYNRGKGNTEAFF.

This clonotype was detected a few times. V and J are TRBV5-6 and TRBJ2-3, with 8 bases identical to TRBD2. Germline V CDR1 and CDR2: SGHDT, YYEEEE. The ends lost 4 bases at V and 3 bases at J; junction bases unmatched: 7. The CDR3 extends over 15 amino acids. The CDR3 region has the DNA TGTGCCAGCAGCCTCCCGACTAGCGAGACAGATACGCAGTATTTT. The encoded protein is CASSLPTSETDTQYF.

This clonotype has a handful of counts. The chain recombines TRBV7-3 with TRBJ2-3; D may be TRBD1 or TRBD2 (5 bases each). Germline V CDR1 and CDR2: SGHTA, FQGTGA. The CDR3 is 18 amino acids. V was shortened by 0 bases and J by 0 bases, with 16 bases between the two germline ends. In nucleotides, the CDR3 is TGTGCCAGCAGCTTAACCCCGGGGCCGGGACGGAGCACAGATACGCAGTATTTT. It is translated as CASSLTPGPGRSTDTQYF.

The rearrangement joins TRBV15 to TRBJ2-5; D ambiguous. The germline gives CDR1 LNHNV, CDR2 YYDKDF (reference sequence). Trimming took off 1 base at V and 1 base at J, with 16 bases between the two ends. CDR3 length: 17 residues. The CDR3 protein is CATSRGTPLAAQETQYF. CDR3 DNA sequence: TGTGCCACCAGCAGAGGTACCCCTCTGGCGGCCCAAGAGACCCAGTACTTC.

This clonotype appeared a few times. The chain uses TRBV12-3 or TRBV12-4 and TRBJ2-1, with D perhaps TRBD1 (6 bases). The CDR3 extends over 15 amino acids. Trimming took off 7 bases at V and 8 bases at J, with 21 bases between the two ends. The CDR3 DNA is TGTGCCAGCACCTGGGGACACCAAAAAGGGGATGAGCAGTTCTTC. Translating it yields CASTWGHQKGDEQFF.

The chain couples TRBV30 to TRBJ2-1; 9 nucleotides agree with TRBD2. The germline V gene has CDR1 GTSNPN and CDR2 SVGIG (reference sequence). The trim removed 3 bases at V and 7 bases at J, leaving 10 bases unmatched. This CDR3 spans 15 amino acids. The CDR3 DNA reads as TGTGCCTGGAGACCGACGCGGGAGGGCCGGAATGAGCAGTTCTTC. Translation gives CAWRPTREGRNEQFF.

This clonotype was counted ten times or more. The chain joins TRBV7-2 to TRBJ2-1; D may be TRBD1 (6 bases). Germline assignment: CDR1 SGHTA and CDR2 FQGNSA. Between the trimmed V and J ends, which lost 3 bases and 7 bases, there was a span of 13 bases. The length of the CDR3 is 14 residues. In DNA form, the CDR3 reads TGTGCCAGCAGCTTGGAGACAGGACGGAATGAGCAGTTCTTC. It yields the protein CASSLETGRNEQFF.

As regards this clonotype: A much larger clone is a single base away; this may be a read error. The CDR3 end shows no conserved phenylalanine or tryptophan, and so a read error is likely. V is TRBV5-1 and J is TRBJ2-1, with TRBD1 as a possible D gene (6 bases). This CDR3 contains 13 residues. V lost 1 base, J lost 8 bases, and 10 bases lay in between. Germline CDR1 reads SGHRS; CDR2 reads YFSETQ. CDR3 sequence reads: CASSLSGVHEQFL. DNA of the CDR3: TGCGCCAGCAGCTTGTCAGGGGTCCATGAGCAGTTCCTC.

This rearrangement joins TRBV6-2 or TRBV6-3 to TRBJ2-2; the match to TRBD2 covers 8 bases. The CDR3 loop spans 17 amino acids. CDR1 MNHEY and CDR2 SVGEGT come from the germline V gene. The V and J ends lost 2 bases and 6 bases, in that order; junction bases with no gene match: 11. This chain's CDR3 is CASSYRAPGLGAGELFF. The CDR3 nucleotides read TGTGCCAGCAGTTACCGAGCTCCGGGACTAGGGGCCGGGGAGCTGTTTTTT.

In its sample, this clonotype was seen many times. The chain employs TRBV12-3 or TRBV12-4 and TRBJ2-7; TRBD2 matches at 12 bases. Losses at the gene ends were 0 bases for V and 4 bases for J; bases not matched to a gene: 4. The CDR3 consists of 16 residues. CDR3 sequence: CASSLATGLAGYEQYF. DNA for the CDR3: TGTGCCAGCAGTTTAGCGACGGGACTAGCGGGTTACGAGCAGTACTTC.

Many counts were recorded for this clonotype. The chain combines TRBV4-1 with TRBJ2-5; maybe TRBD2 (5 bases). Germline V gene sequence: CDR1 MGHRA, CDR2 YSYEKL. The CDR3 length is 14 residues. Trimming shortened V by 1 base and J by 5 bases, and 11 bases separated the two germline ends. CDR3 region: CASSQVGESETQYF. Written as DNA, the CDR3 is TGCGCCAGCAGCCAAGTTGGGGAGAGTGAGACCCAGTACTTC.

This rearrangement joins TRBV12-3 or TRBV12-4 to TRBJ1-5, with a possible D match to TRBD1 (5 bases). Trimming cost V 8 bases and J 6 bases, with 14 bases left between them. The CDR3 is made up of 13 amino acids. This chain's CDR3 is CASGVGETQPQHF. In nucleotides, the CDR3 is TGTGCCAGCGGGGTGGGGGAGACTCAGCCCCAGCATTTT.

As DNA, the CDR3 is TGTGCCAGCACCCTAGACCGGGACAGGGCCGTTCCTAACTATGGCTACACCTTC. Translating it yields CASTLDRDRAVPNYGYTF. The chain is built from TRBV12-3 or TRBV12-4 and TRBJ1-2; 9 positions match TRBD1. Germline trimming cut 7 bases from V and 0 bases from J; bases unmatched to any gene: 15. The CDR3 consists of 18 residues.

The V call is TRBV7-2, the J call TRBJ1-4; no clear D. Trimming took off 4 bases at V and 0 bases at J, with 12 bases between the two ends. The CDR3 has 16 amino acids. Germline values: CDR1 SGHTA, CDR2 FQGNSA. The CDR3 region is CASSYALGSTNEKLFF. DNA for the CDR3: TGTGCCAGCAGCTACGCACTGGGCTCAACTAATGAAAAACTGTTTTTT.

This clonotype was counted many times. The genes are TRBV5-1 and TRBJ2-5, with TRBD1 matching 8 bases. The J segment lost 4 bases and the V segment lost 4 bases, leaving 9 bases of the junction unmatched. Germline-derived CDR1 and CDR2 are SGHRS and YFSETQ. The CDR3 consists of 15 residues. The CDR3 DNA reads TGCGCCAGCAGCCCAACCGGGACAGGTTTAGAGACCCAGTACTTC. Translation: CASSPTGTGLETQYF.

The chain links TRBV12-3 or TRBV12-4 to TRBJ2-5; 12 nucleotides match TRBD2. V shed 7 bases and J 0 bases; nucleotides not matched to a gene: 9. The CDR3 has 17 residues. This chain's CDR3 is CASNHGLAGFNQETQYF. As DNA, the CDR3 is TGTGCCAGCAATCATGGACTAGCGGGGTTTAACCAAGAGACCCAGTACTTC.

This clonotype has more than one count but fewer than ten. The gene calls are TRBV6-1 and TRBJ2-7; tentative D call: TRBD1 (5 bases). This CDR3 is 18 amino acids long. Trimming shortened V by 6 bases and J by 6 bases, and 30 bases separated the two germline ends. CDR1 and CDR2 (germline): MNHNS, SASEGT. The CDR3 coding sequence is TGTGCCAGCAGCCCGCTGGCAACAGGACACCTTTACCCCCGCGAGCAGTACTTC. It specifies CASSPLATGHLYPREQYF.

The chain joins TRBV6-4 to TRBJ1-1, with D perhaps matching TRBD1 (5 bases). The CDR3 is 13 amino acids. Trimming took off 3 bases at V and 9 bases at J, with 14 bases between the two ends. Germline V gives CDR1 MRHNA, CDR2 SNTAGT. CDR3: CASSEGEGLKAFF. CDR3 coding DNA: TGTGCCAGCAGTGAAGGGGAGGGTCTCAAAGCTTTCTTT.